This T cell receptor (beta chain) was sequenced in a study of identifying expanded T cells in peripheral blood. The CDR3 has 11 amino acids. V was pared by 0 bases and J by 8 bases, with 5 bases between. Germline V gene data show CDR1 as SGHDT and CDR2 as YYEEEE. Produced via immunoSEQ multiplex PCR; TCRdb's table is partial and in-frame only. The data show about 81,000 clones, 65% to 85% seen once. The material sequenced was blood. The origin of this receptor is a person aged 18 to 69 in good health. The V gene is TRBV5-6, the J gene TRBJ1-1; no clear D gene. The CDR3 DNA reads TGTGCCAGCAGCTTGGGATTCGAAGCTTTCTTT. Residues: CASSLGFEAFF.